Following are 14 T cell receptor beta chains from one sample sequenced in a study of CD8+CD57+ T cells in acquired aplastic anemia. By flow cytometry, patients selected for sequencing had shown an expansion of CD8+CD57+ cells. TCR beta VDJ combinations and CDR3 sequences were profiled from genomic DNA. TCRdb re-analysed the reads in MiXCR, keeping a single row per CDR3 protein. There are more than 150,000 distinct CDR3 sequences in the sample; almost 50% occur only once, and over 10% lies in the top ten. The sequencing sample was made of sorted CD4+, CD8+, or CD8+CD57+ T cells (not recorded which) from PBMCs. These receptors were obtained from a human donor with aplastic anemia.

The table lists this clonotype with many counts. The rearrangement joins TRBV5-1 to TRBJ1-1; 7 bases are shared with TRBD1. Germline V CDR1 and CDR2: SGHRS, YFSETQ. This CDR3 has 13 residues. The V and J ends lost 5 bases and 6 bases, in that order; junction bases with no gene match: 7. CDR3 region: CASSRGGGSEAFF. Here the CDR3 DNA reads TGCGCCAGCAGTCGGGGAGGGGGCTCTGAAGCTTTCTTT.

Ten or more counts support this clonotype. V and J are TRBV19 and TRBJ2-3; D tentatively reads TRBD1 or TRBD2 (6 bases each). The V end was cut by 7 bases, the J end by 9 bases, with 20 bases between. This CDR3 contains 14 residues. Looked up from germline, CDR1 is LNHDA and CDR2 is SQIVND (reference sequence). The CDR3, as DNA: TGTGCCAGTAAGGCGAGGGGGGCGGCTTGGACGCAGTATTTT. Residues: CASKARGAAWTQYF.

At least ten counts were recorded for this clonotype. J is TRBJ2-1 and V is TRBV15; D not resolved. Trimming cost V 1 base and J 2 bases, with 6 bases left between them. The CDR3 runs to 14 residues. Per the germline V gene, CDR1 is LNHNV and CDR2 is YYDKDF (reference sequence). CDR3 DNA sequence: TGTGCCACCAGCAGAGCCAGCACCTACAATGAGCAGTTCTTC. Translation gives CATSRASTYNEQFF.

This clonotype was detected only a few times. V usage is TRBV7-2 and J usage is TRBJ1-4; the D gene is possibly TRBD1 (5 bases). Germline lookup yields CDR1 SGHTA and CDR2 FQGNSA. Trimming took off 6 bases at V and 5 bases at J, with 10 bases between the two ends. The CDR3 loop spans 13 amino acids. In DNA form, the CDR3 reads TGTGCCAGCAGTCAGCGGGACAATGAAAAACTGTTTTTT. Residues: CASSQRDNEKLFF.

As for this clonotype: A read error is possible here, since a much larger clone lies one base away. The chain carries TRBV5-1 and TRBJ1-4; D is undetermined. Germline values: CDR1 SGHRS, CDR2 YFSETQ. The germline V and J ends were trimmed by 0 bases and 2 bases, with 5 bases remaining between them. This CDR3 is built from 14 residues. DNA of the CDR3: TGCGCCAGCAGCTTGGGGTGCACTAATGAAAAACTGTTTTTT. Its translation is CASSLGCTNEKLFF. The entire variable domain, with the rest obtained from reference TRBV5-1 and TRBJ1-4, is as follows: KAGVTQTPRYLIKTRGQQVTLSCSPISGHRSVSWYQQTPGQGLQFLFEYFSETQRNKGNFPGRFSGRQFSNSRSEMNVSTLELGDSALYLCASSLGCTNEKLFFGSGTQLSVL.

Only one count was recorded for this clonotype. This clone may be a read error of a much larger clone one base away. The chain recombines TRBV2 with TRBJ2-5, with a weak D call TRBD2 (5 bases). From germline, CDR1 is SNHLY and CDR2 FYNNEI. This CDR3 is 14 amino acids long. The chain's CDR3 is CASSPPGLQETRYF. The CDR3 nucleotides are TGTGCCAGCTCACCACCTGGACTCCAAGAGACCCGGTACTTC. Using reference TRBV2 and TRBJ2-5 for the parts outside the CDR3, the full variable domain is EPEVTQTPSHQVTQMGQEVILRCVPISNHLYFYWYRQILGQKVEFLVSFYNNEISEKSEIFDDQFSVERPDGSNFTLKIRSTKLEDSAMYFCASSPPGLQETRYFGPGTRLLVL.

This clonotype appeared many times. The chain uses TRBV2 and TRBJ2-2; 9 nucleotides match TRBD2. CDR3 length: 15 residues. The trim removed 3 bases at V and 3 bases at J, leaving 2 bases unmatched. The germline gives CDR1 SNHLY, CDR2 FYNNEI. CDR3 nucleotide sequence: TGTGCCAGCAGTGACCCTAGCGGGGACACCGGGGAGCTGTTTTTT. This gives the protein CASSDPSGDTGELFF. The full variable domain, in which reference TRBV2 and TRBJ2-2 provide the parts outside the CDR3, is EPEVTQTPSHQVTQMGQEVILRCVPISNHLYFYWYRQILGQKVEFLVSFYNNEISEKSEIFDDQFSVERPDGSNFTLKIRSTKLEDSAMYFCASSDPSGDTGELFFGEGSRLTVL.

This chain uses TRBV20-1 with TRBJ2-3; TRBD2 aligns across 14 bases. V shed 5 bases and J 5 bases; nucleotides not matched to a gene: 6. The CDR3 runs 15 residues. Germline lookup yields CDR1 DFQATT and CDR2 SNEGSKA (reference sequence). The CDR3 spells CSAPRLAGGVDTQYF. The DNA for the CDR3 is TGCAGTGCTCCCAGACTAGCGGGGGGGGTAGATACGCAGTATTTT.

Here the CDR3 DNA reads TGCGCCAGCAGCCATCGCGGACAGGCCTACGAGCAGTACTTC. This codes for CASSHRGQAYEQYF. The chain couples TRBV4-1 to TRBJ2-7; 7 bases fit TRBD1. With V trimmed by 3 bases and J by 2 bases, 4 bases remained unmatched. The germline CDR1 and CDR2 sequences are MGHRA and YSYEKL. This CDR3 contains 14 residues.

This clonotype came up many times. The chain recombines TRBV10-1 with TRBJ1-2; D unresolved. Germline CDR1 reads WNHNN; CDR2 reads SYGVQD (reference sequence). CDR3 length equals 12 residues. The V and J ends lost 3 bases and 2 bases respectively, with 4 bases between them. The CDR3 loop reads CASSDLNYGYTF. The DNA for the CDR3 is TGCGCCAGCAGTGACCTCAACTATGGCTACACCTTC.

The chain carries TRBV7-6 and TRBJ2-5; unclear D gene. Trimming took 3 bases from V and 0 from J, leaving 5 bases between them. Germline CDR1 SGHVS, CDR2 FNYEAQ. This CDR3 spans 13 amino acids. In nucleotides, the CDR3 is TGTGCCAGCAGCTTGGTGTACCAAGAGACCCAGTACTTC. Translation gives CASSLVYQETQYF.

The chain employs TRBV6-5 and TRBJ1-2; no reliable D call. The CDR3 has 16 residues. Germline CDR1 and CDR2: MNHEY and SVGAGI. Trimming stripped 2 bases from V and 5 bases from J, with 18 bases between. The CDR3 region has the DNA TGTGCCAGCAGTTACGAAGGGTACACGCGGGATTATGGCTACACCTTC. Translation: CASSYEGYTRDYGYTF.

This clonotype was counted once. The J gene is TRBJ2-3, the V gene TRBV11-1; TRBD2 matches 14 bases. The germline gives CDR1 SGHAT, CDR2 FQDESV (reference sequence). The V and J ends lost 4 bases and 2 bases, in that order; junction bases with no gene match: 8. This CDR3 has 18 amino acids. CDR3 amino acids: CASSYGLAGGLLTDTQYF. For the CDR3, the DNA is TGTGCCAGCAGCTATGGACTAGCGGGGGGCCTTCTCACAGATACGCAGTATTTT.

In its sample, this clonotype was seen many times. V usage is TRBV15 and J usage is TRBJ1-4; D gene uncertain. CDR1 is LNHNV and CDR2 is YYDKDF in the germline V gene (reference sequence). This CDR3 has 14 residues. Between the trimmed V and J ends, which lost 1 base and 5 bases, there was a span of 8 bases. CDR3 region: CATSRGGQNEKLFF. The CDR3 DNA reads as TGTGCCACCAGCAGAGGAGGTCAAAATGAAAAACTGTTTTTT.